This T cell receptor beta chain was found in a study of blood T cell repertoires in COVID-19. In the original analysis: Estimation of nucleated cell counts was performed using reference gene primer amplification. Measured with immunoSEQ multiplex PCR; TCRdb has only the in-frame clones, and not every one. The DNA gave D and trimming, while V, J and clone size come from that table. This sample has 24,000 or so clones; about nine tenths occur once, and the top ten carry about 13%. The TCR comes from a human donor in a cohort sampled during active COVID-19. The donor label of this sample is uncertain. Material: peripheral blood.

Written as DNA, the CDR3 is TGTGCCAGCTCTCGACAGGGTGGTAATGAAAAACTGTTTTTT. Protein product: CASSRQGGNEKLFF. This sequence joins TRBV18 and TRBJ1-4, with 7 bases matching TRBD1. Losses at the gene ends were 6 bases for V and 4 bases for J; bases not matched to a gene: 5. CDR1 is KGHSH, CDR2 LQKENI, per germline. The CDR3 consists of 14 residues.